This T cell receptor (beta chain) is from a study of shared clonotypes between healthy human individuals. Naive CD8 cells, CD45RO-negative and positively selected for CCR7, excluded terminally differentiated effector memory CD45RA+ cells. Between the trimmed V and J ends, which lost 6 bases and 4 bases, there was a span of 7 bases. In germline, CDR1 is DFQATT, CDR2 SNEGSKA (reference sequence). The CDR3 totals 11 residues. For this clone: In the same sample, other DNA sequences code for this CDR3.

Generated by immunoSEQ multiplex PCR, the TCRdb table keeps only in-frame clones and is missing some. This sample carries approximately 2,000,000 clones, 85% to 95% of them seen once, and the ten largest clones take around 1.8%. This chain links TRBV20-1 with TRBJ2-1, with D perhaps matching TRBD2 (6 bases). The receptor was isolated from a man aged 18 to 29 in good health. Some clones in this sample may be carry-over from other donors' samples. Sequencing was performed on naive CD8+ T cells from PBMCs. The CDR3 sequence: CSAGSYNEQFF. The DNA for the CDR3 is TGCAGTGCCGGGAGTTACAATGAGCAGTTCTTC.